What follows describes a single T cell receptor beta chain. V lost 8 bases, J lost 5 bases, and 6 bases stayed unmatched. The CDR3 length is 14 residues. Germline assignment: CDR1 LNHDA and CDR2 SQIVND (reference sequence). This record belongs to a study of blood T cell repertoires in COVID-19. Study-level background: From the United States, Italy and Spain came samples of acute and convalescent COVID-19.

TCRdb keeps only in-frame clones here, not all; method: immunoSEQ multiplex PCR. The sample gives about 20,000 clones, around 79% of which show up once; approximately 60% is in the top ten. The specimen sequenced was peripheral blood. This receptor was taken from a man at least 80 years old with acute or convalescent COVID-19. The gene calls are TRBV19 and TRBJ1-5, with 10 nucleotides matching TRBD1. CDR3 nucleotide sequence: TGTGCCAGTGGTCCGGGACAGGGGTATCAGCCCCAGCATTTT. It yields the protein CASGPGQGYQPQHF. The variable domain in full, completed from reference TRBV19 and TRBJ1-5, reads DGGITQSPKYLFRKEGQNVTLSCEQNLNHDAMYWYRQDPGQGLRLIYYSQIVNDFQKGDIAEGYSVSREKKESFPLTVTSAQKNPTAFYLCASGPGQGYQPQHFGDGTRLSIL.